This T cell receptor beta chain emerged from a study of blood T cell repertoires in COVID-19. The germline gives CDR1 MGHRA, CDR2 YSYEKL. The CDR3 extends over 18 amino acids. The trim removed 1 base at V and 4 bases at J, leaving 13 bases unmatched. In its sample, this clone was seen a few times. In the original analysis: The assay estimated nucleated cells by amplifying reference gene primers. The assay was immunoSEQ multiplex PCR, and TCRdb's table has in-frame clones only and misses some. V and J calls and clone size are as listed in that table; D and trimming were resolved from the DNA. The sample carries around 130,000 clones, roughly four fifths recorded once.

V gene TRBV4-1 combines with J gene TRBJ1-2, with TRBD1 matching over 9 bases. This TCR came from a human donor in a cohort sampled during active COVID-19. The sequenced sample was peripheral blood. The CDR3 loop is CASSQGPGQGSLFYGYTF. As DNA, the CDR3 is TGCGCCAGCAGCCAAGGACCGGGACAGGGTTCACTTTTCTATGGCTACACCTTC.